This T cell receptor (beta chain) came from a study of T cell repertoires in cytomegalovirus infection. General study results and limits: Summed frequency of public TCR beta families distinguished CMV carriers with the relevant HLA.

CDR3 length: 14 amino acids. Trimming at V came to 5 bases and at J to 2 bases, leaving 4 bases not matched to a gene. Germline values: CDR1 SGHTA, CDR2 FQGNSA. TCRdb independently ran MiXCR on the reads; one entry per CDR3 protein. The table shows roughly 730,000 distinct CDR3 sequences, with around 32% occurring only once. With respect to this clonotype: Its antigen remains unidentified.

The chain couples TRBV7-2 to TRBJ2-7; TRBD2 agrees at 9 bases. This clonotype originated in a human donor in good health (CMV status not recorded). Some clones in this sample may be carry-over from other donors' samples. This specimen consisted of cultured PBMCs, obtained from culture after CMV antigen stimulation. CDR3 DNA sequence: TGTGCCAGCAGCGTTAGCGGGAGCCCCTACGAGCAGTACTTC. It encodes CASSVSGSPYEQYF.